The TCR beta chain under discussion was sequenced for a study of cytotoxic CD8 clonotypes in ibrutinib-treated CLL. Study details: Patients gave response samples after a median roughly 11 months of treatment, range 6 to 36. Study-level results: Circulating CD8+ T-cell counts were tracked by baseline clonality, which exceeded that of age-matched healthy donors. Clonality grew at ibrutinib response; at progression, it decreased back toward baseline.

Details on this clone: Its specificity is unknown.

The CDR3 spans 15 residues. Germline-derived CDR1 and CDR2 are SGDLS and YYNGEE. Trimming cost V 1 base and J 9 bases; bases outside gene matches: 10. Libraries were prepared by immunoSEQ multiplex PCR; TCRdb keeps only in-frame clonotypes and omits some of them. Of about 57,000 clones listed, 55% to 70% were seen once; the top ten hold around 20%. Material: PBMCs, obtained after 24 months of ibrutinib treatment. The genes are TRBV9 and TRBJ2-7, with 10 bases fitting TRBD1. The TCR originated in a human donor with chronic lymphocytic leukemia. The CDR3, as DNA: TGTGCCAGCAGCGTACCCCTCCAGACAGGGGGCGGGCAGTACGTC. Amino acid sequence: CASSVPLQTGGGQYV.